A single sample is the source of the 9 T cell receptor beta chains below, sequenced in a study of blood T cell repertoires in COVID-19. Sequenced by immunoSEQ multiplex PCR; TCRdb stores in-frame clones only, minus some. The table shows fewer than 300,000 clones, with roughly 80% occurring only once. Sequenced input: PBMCs or T cells enriched from blood (not recorded which). Source of these receptors: a man in his forties who had been exposed to COVID-19.

V is TRBV10-2 and J is TRBJ1-2; no clear D. The ends were cut back, 7 bases at V and 7 bases at J, with 19 bases in the middle. The CDR3 runs 14 residues. From germline, CDR1 is WSHSY and CDR2 SAAADI. Here the CDR3 reads CASNCSWRVSGYTF. The DNA for the CDR3 is TGCGCCAGCAATTGTAGCTGGAGGGTTTCTGGCTACACCTTC.

The chain has TRBV23-1 and TRBJ2-6; D perhaps matches TRBD2 (6 bases). TRBV23-1 qualifies as an ORF whose function is uncertain. This CDR3 is 18 amino acids long. V was cut by 6 bases and J by 2 bases, with 20 bases left in between. The CDR3: CASSRVEGAHPGANVLTF. DNA of the CDR3: TGCGCCAGCAGCCGAGTGGAGGGAGCCCATCCTGGGGCCAACGTCCTGACTTTC.

The chain joins TRBV5-1 to TRBJ1-5, with a tentative D call TRBD1 (6 bases). This CDR3 is 15 amino acids long. From germline, CDR1 is SGHRS and CDR2 YFSETQ. With 4 bases removed from V and 0 bases from J, the gap between germline ends came to 11 bases. The CDR3 loop is CASSPTGYSNQPQHF. As DNA, the CDR3 is TGCGCCAGCAGCCCTACAGGGTATAGCAATCAGCCCCAGCATTTT.

This clone was seen only once. The CDR3 protein is CASSRRSSYEQYF. CDR3 DNA: TGTGCCAGCAGCCGCCGCAGCTCCTACGAGCAGTACTTC. The chain employs TRBV3-1 (or the pseudogene TRBV3-2) and TRBJ2-7; no clear D. Trimming removed 4 bases at V and 0 bases at J, with 7 bases between. This CDR3 contains 13 residues. Germline V gives CDR1 LGHDT, CDR2 YNNKEL (reference sequence).

This clone occurred once. The V gene is TRBV3-1 (or the pseudogene TRBV3-2), the J gene TRBJ1-3; tentatively, D is TRBD1 (6 bases). The CDR3 runs to 15 residues. Germline CDR1 is LGHDT and CDR2 is YNNKEL (reference sequence). The V end was cut by 2 bases, the J end by 2 bases, with 10 bases between. CDR3 region: CASSQTPGAGNTIYF. CDR3 in DNA: TGTGCCAGCAGCCAAACCCCAGGGGCTGGAAACACCATATATTTT.

Turning to this clone: At one end, the junction sequence differs from germline, possibly due to a read error. The V call is TRBV7-7, the J call TRBJ2-2; 12 nucleotides match TRBD2. CDR1 is SSHAT, CDR2 FNYEAQ, per germline (reference sequence). The CDR3 covers 15 residues. CDR3 nucleotide sequence: TGTGCTAGCAGCCCCGGACTAGCGGGACTCGGGGAGCTGTTTTTT. Translating gives CASSPGLAGLGELFF.

The chain uses TRBV5-5 and TRBJ2-2; the match to TRBD1 covers 9 bases. Looked up from germline, CDR1 is SGHKS and CDR2 is YYEKEE (reference sequence). There are 16 residues in the CDR3. V lost 0 bases and J lost 2; bases outside the gene matches: 2. CDR3 region: CASSLDRGPNTGELFF. DNA for the CDR3: TGTGCCAGCAGCTTGGACAGGGGGCCCAACACCGGGGAGCTGTTTTTT.

The CDR3 region has the DNA TGCGCCAGCAGCGCAGGACAAGCCGATACGCAGTATTTT. Amino acids: CASSAGQADTQYF. The rearrangement links TRBV5-1 to TRBJ2-3; D possibly corresponds to TRBD1 (5 bases). Trimming took 4 bases from V and 6 from J, leaving 12 bases between them. The germline V gene encodes CDR1 SGHRS and CDR2 YFSETQ. There are 13 residues in the CDR3. Variable domain in full (rest from reference TRBV5-1 and TRBJ2-3): KAGVTQTPRYLIKTRGQQVTLSCSPISGHRSVSWYQQTPGQGLQFLFEYFSETQRNKGNFPGRFSGRQFSNSRSEMNVSTLELGDSALYLCASSAGQADTQYFGPGTRLTVL.

The rearrangement joins TRBV5-1 to TRBJ2-3; TRBD2 might be the D (5 bases). The CDR3 loop spans 15 amino acids. Between the trimmed V and J ends, which lost 6 bases and 3 bases, there was a span of 17 bases. The germline gives CDR1 SGHRS, CDR2 YFSETQ. Here the CDR3 DNA reads TGCGCCAGCAAGACTATTCTCACGTCGACAGATACGCAGTATTTT. Amino acid sequence: CASKTILTSTDTQYF.